Shown below are 21 T cell receptor beta chains from a single sample sequenced in a study of shared clonotypes between healthy human individuals (TCRdb year 2020). The method behind the library was the immunoSEQ multiplex PCR assay. TCRdb mirrors the immuneACCESS table, restricted to in-frame sequences. Some clones are absent from its copies; in checked studies, under half trace to an unresolved V gene, and the reason for the others is unknown. In this sample the table shows hundreds of thousands of clones, 97% of which occur a single time. The ten largest clones take up about 0.06% of the sample. Sequenced material: naive CD4+ T cells sorted from blood. This specimen's cell subset or site label, interpreted: CD45RA+ positively selected. These receptors all come from a woman in her twenties or thirties in good health.

V and J are TRBV5-1 and TRBJ2-1, with TRBD1 identical over 8 bases. The trim removed 0 bases at V and 3 bases at J, leaving 2 bases unmatched. This CDR3 has 15 amino acids. CDR1 and CDR2 from the germline V gene are SGHRS and YFSETQ. The CDR3 loop is CASSLVTGVYNEQFF. CDR3 in DNA: TGCGCCAGCAGCTTGGTGACAGGGGTCTACAATGAGCAGTTCTTC.

This chain uses TRBV5-1 with TRBJ2-2; 8 nucleotides agree with TRBD1. Germline V gives CDR1 SGHRS, CDR2 YFSETQ. Trimming removed 0 bases from V and 0 bases from J; junction bases left unmatched: 10. The CDR3 extends over 19 amino acids. In DNA, the CDR3 is TGCGCCAGCAGCTTGGCCTCGCAGGGGGCCCCCTCGAACACCGGGGAGCTGTTTTTT. Protein sequence: CASSLASQGAPSNTGELFF.

This rearrangement joins TRBV10-2 to TRBJ1-1, with unresolved D. The length of the CDR3 is 15 residues. The V and J ends lost 7 bases and 4 bases respectively, with 19 bases between them. Per the germline V gene, CDR1 is WSHSY and CDR2 is SAAADI. Here the CDR3 DNA reads TGCGCCAGCACCAAACCCTCCAAGGTAGGCACTGAAGCTTTCTTT. This gives the protein CASTKPSKVGTEAFF.

The chain couples TRBV27 to TRBJ1-5; possibly TRBD1 for D (6 bases). With 3 bases removed from V and 3 bases from J, the gap between germline ends came to 12 bases. Germline CDR1 and CDR2: MNHEY and SMNVEV (reference sequence). The CDR3 runs 15 residues. CDR3 sequence: CASSFRGQYNQPQHF. CDR3 nucleotides: TGTGCCAGCAGTTTCAGGGGTCAGTACAATCAGCCCCAGCATTTT.

This chain joins TRBV7-6 and TRBJ2-3; 7 bases line up with TRBD2. V shed 1 base and J 0 bases; nucleotides not matched to a gene: 1. There are 15 residues in the CDR3. Germline CDR1 is SGHVS and CDR2 is FNYEAQ. Written as DNA, the CDR3 is TGTGCCAGCAGCTTAGTTAGCGGGAGCACAGATACGCAGTATTTT. It translates to CASSLVSGSTDTQYF.

The V call is TRBV5-6, the J call TRBJ2-3; D possibly uses TRBD1 or TRBD2 (5 bases each). Between the trimmed V and J ends, which lost 4 bases and 9 bases, there was a span of 15 bases. The germline V gene has CDR1 SGHDT and CDR2 YYEEEE. The CDR3 is 13 amino acids. CDR3 DNA sequence: TGTGCCAGCAGCAAAACGGGACCCACGACGCAGTATTTT. Amino acid sequence: CASSKTGPTTQYF. Drawing the rest from reference TRBV5-6 and TRBJ2-3, the complete variable domain is DAGVTQSPTHLIKTRGQQVTLRCSPKSGHDTVSWYQQALGQGPQFIFQYYEEEERQRGNFPDRFSGHQFPNYSSELNVNALLLGDSALYLCASSKTGPTTQYFGPGTRLTVL.

The V and J genes are TRBV20-1 and TRBJ2-1; D is uncertain. Germline V gene sequence: CDR1 DFQATT, CDR2 SNEGSKA (reference sequence). The V end was cut by 4 bases, the J end by 6 bases, with 4 bases between. CDR3 length: 10 amino acids. Written as DNA, the CDR3 is TGCAGTGCTAAAGGCAATGAGCAGTTCTTC. It specifies CSAKGNEQFF.

This clone was detected only once. This chain connects TRBV28 to TRBJ2-7; 7 bases align to TRBD1. This CDR3 spans 13 amino acids. Germline assignment: CDR1 MDHEN and CDR2 SYDVKM. V dropped 8 bases and J dropped 3; count of bases not matched to a gene: 7. The CDR3 reads CASALHRGYEQYF. The CDR3, as DNA: TGTGCCAGCGCGCTCCACAGGGGCTACGAGCAGTACTTC.

The chain is built from TRBV7-8 and TRBJ2-2, with 7 bases matching TRBD2. This CDR3 spans 15 amino acids. Germline assignment: CDR1 SGHVS and CDR2 FQNEAQ. The V gene end was trimmed by 5 bases and the J gene end by 8 bases; junction bases not matched to a gene: 11. The CDR3 region is CASSRHRQRDGELFF. CDR3 coding DNA: TGTGCCAGCAGCCGACATCGACAGCGGGATGGGGAGCTGTTTTTT.

This clone was picked up one time. The rearrangement links TRBV10-3 to TRBJ2-1; 13 bases map to TRBD2. The V gene's germline CDR1 is ENHRY and CDR2 SYGVKD. This CDR3 has 16 amino acids. V shed 4 bases, J shed 8 bases, and the junction held 8 bases outside the gene matches. In DNA form, the CDR3 reads TGTGCCATCAGTGGAAGAGGACTAGCGGGAGTTTATGAGCAGTTCTTC. It is translated as CAISGRGLAGVYEQFF.

V gene TRBV5-1 combines with J gene TRBJ2-3; D gene ambiguous. The germline gives CDR1 SGHRS, CDR2 YFSETQ. The CDR3 extends over 16 amino acids. Trimming removed 5 bases at V and 1 base at J, with 17 bases between. CDR3 DNA sequence: TGCGCCAGCAGATTAAGTCTTTTGTTGGGCACAGATACGCAGTATTTT. Amino acids: CASRLSLLLGTDTQYF.

The chain links TRBV5-6 to TRBJ2-1, with D unclear. CDR1 and CDR2 (germline): SGHDT, YYEEEE. The CDR3 extends over 13 amino acids. V gave up 2 bases and J gave up 10 bases, with 13 bases separating them. The CDR3 sequence is CASSFTLDLEQFF. The DNA of the CDR3 is TGTGCCAGCAGCTTCACCCTAGATTTGGAGCAGTTCTTC.

The chain couples TRBV2 to TRBJ1-1; D gene ambiguous. This CDR3 contains 14 residues. Germline lookup yields CDR1 SNHLY and CDR2 FYNNEI. V was shortened by 2 bases and J by 0 bases, with 7 bases between the two germline ends. CDR3 amino acids: CASSEKVLNTEAFF. The CDR3 DNA reads as TGTGCCAGCAGTGAAAAGGTCCTGAACACTGAAGCTTTCTTT.

The J gene is TRBJ2-1, the V gene TRBV5-1, with 10 bases lining up with TRBD1. Germline CDR1 SGHRS, CDR2 YFSETQ. CDR3 length equals 14 residues. The V gene end was trimmed by 4 bases and the J gene end by 10 bases; junction bases not matched to a gene: 8. CDR3 loop: CASSLRQGAEEQFF. The CDR3 region has the DNA TGCGCCAGCAGCCTAAGACAGGGGGCTGAGGAGCAGTTCTTC.

This rearrangement joins TRBV7-9 to TRBJ1-2, with D perhaps TRBD1 (6 bases). The CDR3 extends over 17 amino acids. With 5 bases removed from V and 0 bases from J, the gap between germline ends came to 19 bases. The V gene's germline CDR1 is SEHNR and CDR2 FQNEAQ (reference sequence). CDR3 in amino acids: CASSLKAGQFSNYGYTF. The CDR3 bases are TGTGCCAGCAGCCTAAAGGCAGGACAGTTTTCTAACTATGGCTACACCTTC.

J is TRBJ2-7 and V is TRBV28; 10 bases align to TRBD2. Germline CDR1 is MDHEN and CDR2 is SYDVKM. J was trimmed by 4 bases and V by 6 bases; bases with no gene match: 12. CDR3 length: 16 amino acids. The CDR3 DNA follows: TGTGCCAGCAGCCCCCCGGGGACTAGCGCGTTGTACGAGCAGTACTTC. Translated, it gives CASSPPGTSALYEQYF.

This rearrangement joins TRBV4-1 to TRBJ2-4, with D maybe TRBD1 (6 bases). Germline-derived CDR1 and CDR2 are MGHRA and YSYEKL. Between the trimmed V and J ends, which lost 4 bases and 3 bases, there was a span of 19 bases. The CDR3 is made up of 17 amino acids. The chain's CDR3 is CASSLEMGAIGKNIQYF. The CDR3 region has the DNA TGCGCCAGCAGCCTCGAGATGGGGGCAATTGGCAAAAACATTCAGTACTTC.

The V and J genes are TRBV5-4 and TRBJ1-2; D gene unclear. Germline V gene data show CDR1 as SGHNT and CDR2 as YYREEE (reference sequence). The CDR3 extends over 15 amino acids. Trimming pared 0 bases from V and 2 bases from J, leaving 11 bases between. CDR3 bases: TGTGCCAGCAGCTTGGTGTCAGGCATCAACTATGGCTACACCTTC. Translated: CASSLVSGINYGYTF.

This clone was found once. The rearrangement links TRBV6-6 to TRBJ1-1; perhaps TRBD1 as D (5 bases). In germline, CDR1 is MNHNY, CDR2 SVGAGI (reference sequence). V lost 3 bases and J lost 6, with 11 bases in between. This CDR3 is 13 amino acids long. The chain's CDR3 is CASSYKRGAEAFF. DNA of the CDR3: TGTGCCAGCAGTTATAAAAGGGGCGCTGAAGCTTTCTTT.

The genes are TRBV28 and TRBJ1-6; D ambiguous. CDR1 MDHEN and CDR2 SYDVKM come from the germline V gene. The CDR3 totals 11 residues. The V gene lost 4 bases and the J gene lost 9 bases, with 4 bases spanning the gap. The CDR3 spells CASSSSSPLHF. The CDR3 bases are TGTGCCAGCAGTTCTAGTTCACCCCTCCACTTT.

The chain is built from TRBV15 and TRBJ1-3, with D hard to call. The V gene's germline CDR1 is LNHNV and CDR2 YYDKDF (reference sequence). The V end was cut by 0 bases, the J end by 0 bases, with 6 bases between. This CDR3 contains 15 residues. The CDR3 loop reads CATSRDPGSGNTIYF. DNA for the CDR3: TGTGCCACCAGCAGAGACCCAGGCTCTGGAAACACCATATATTTT.